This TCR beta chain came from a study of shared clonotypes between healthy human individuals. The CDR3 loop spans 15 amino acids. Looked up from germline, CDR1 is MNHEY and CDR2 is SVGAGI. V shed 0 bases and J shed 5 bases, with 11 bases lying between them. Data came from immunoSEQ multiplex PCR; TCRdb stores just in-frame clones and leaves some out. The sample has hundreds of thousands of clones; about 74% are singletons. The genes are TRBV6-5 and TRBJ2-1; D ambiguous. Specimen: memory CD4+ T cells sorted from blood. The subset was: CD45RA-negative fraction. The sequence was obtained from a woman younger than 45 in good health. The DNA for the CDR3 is TGTGCCAGCAGTTACTCCGGGCCACTAAACAATGAGCAGTTCTTC. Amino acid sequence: CASSYSGPLNNEQFF.